This entry concerns a single T cell receptor beta chain. The data originate from a study of blood T cell repertoires in COVID-19. Looking at the study overall: Samples came from the United States, Italy and Spain, spanning acute and convalescent COVID-19. T cells, B-cell-depleted T cells, or PBMCs supplied cDNA or gDNA.

Germline-derived CDR1 and CDR2 are SGHNT and YYREEE (reference sequence). The trim removed 4 bases at V and 2 bases at J, leaving 5 bases unmatched. This CDR3 has 17 residues. Original handling: Reference gene primer amplification gave estimated nucleated cell counts. The assay was immunoSEQ multiplex PCR, and TCRdb's table has in-frame clones only and misses some. V and J calls and clone size are given by that table; D and trimming were obtained from the DNA. The profile covers 200,000 or so clones, with approximately 90% appearing a single time and around 2.3% taken by the ten largest. Sample: peripheral blood. This TCR came from a man aged 65 to 85 with active or convalescent COVID-19. V gene TRBV5-4 combines with J gene TRBJ2-6, with 11 bases that match TRBD1. The CDR3 sequence is CASSSPGQGAGANVLTF. CDR3 bases: TGTGCCAGCAGCAGCCCGGGACAGGGGGCTGGGGCCAACGTCCTGACTTTC.